Following are 22 T cell receptor beta chains from one sample sequenced in a study of neurological immune-mediated disorders. TCRdb reprocessed the 5' RACE reads with MiXCR, giving one entry per CDR3 protein. Of 65,000 to 85,000 distinct CDR3 sequences listed, 2.5% to 4% are singletons. The sample was PBMCs. Receptor source: a woman between 50 and 59 years old with multiple sclerosis.

The gene calls are TRBV28 and TRBJ2-1; D is ambiguous. This CDR3 comprises 16 residues. The V gene lost 4 bases and the J gene lost 1 base, with 14 bases spanning the gap. Germline CDR1 is MDHEN and CDR2 is SYDVKM. In DNA, the CDR3 is TGTGCCAGCAGTTCCCACTGGTTCAGATCCTACAATGAGCAGTTCTTC. This codes for CASSSHWFRSYNEQFF.

At least ten counts were recorded for this clonotype. The genes are TRBV6-6 and TRBJ2-3; D uncertain. V was shortened by 5 bases and J by 5 bases, with 20 bases between the two germline ends. From germline, CDR1 is MNHNY and CDR2 SVGAGI (reference sequence). The CDR3 length is 16 residues. For the CDR3, the DNA is TGTGCCAGCAGTCCCCAACTCGTTGGGTGGGGAGATACGCAGTATTTT. Protein product: CASSPQLVGWGDTQYF.

In this sample, this clonotype turned up many times. The J gene is TRBJ1-1, the V gene TRBV20-1, with a tentative D call TRBD1 (5 bases). The length of the CDR3 is 16 residues. V was pared by 6 bases and J by 7 bases, with 27 bases between. Germline V gene lookup returns CDR1 DFQATT and CDR2 SNEGSKA (reference sequence). The CDR3 DNA sequence: TGCAGTGCCCCAGAGGGGAGGCTGGGAATAGATGGTGAAGCTTTCTTT. This codes for CSAPEGRLGIDGEAFF.

The table lists this clonotype with many counts. The genes are TRBV5-1 and TRBJ1-1, with D possibly TRBD1 on 6 matching bases. The V gene lost 3 bases and the J gene lost 3 bases, with 9 bases spanning the gap. Per germline, CDR1 SGHRS and CDR2 YFSETQ. This CDR3 region has 13 residues. Here the CDR3 DNA reads TGCGCCAGCAGCTCTCCAGGGGACACTGAAGCTTTCTTT. This codes for CASSSPGDTEAFF.

This clonotype has a count of ten or more. The rearrangement links TRBV27 to TRBJ2-3; D ambiguous. The CDR3 runs to 13 residues. Trimming stripped 2 bases from V and 2 bases from J, with 5 bases between. CDR1 and CDR2 from the germline V gene are MNHEY and SMNVEV (reference sequence). This CDR3 is CASSLVITDTQYF. CDR3 coding DNA: TGTGCCAGCAGTTTAGTTATCACAGATACGCAGTATTTT.

This clonotype was found many times. V gene TRBV5-1 combines with J gene TRBJ2-1; 9 bases are shared with TRBD2. The length of the CDR3 is 15 residues. In germline, CDR1 is SGHRS, CDR2 YFSETQ. Germline trimming cut 4 bases from V and 7 bases from J; bases unmatched to any gene: 9. The CDR3 DNA is TGCGCCAGCAGCACCTGGACTAGCGATATGAATGAGCAGTTCTTC. Its protein product is CASSTWTSDMNEQFF.

This clonotype occurred many times. The CDR3 sequence: CSACHGSGFRGRETQYF. Here the CDR3 DNA reads TGCAGTGCTTGCCACGGATCGGGGTTTAGGGGGCGGGAGACCCAGTACTTC. The J gene is TRBJ2-5, the V gene TRBV20-1; 7 bases agree with TRBD1. V lost 5 bases and J lost 5; bases outside the gene matches: 20. There are 17 residues in the CDR3. Germline lookup yields CDR1 DFQATT and CDR2 SNEGSKA (reference sequence).

This clonotype was seen repeatedly, ten times or more. The chain links TRBV20-1 to TRBJ2-3, with TRBD2 matching 9 bases. The V and J ends lost 5 bases and 5 bases, in that order; junction bases with no gene match: 5. The CDR3 has 13 residues. From germline, CDR1 is DFQATT and CDR2 SNEGSKA (reference sequence). The DNA of the CDR3 is TGCAGTGCTCCGGGACTAGCAGGAGATACGCAGTATTTT. Protein product: CSAPGLAGDTQYF.

This clonotype was seen ten or more times. V gene TRBV3-1 combines with J gene TRBJ2-7, with no clear D. This CDR3 comprises 16 residues. Trimming took off 1 base at V and 4 bases at J, with 17 bases between the two ends. CDR1 is LGHDT and CDR2 is YNNKEL in the germline V gene (reference sequence). The CDR3 spells CASSQVTTAPLYEQYV. The CDR3 DNA reads as TGTGCCAGCAGCCAAGTTACGACGGCCCCTCTGTACGAGCAGTACGTC.

The rearrangement links TRBV28 to TRBJ2-3; TRBD1 matches at 8 bases. Germline assignment: CDR1 MDHEN and CDR2 SYDVKM. The CDR3 runs 17 residues. V dropped 2 bases and J dropped 4; count of bases not matched to a gene: 11. CDR3 DNA sequence: TGTGCCAGCAGTTTAACAGTCGGGACAGGTGTGCCAGATACGCAGTATTTT. Translation: CASSLTVGTGVPDTQYF.

This clonotype has just a few counts. This chain links TRBV20-1 with TRBJ2-1, with 14 nucleotides matching TRBD2. Germline V gene lookup returns CDR1 DFQATT and CDR2 SNEGSKA (reference sequence). This CDR3 spans 16 amino acids. The trim removed 5 bases at V and 8 bases at J, leaving 11 bases unmatched. CDR3 bases: TGCAGTGCTGATCGACTAGCGGGAGGGACCTCCGATGAGCAGTTCTTC. Its translation: CSADRLAGGTSDEQFF.

This clonotype was recorded at least ten times. V and J are TRBV10-3 and TRBJ2-6; no firm D call. V was clipped by 0 bases and J by 2 bases, with 5 bases between them. This CDR3 region has 15 residues. The V gene's germline CDR1 is ENHRY and CDR2 SYGVKD. The CDR3 loop is CAISESTPGANVLTF. Here the CDR3 DNA reads TGTGCCATCAGTGAGTCGACTCCTGGGGCCAACGTCCTGACTTTC.

This clonotype has at least ten counts. This rearrangement joins TRBV10-3 to TRBJ1-5; maybe TRBD1 (5 bases). Between the trimmed V and J ends, which lost 0 bases and 3 bases, there was a span of 12 bases. Looked up from germline, CDR1 is ENHRY and CDR2 is SYGVKD. This CDR3 region has 16 residues. In DNA, the CDR3 is TGTGCCATCAGTGAGTCACAGGTACGTGACAATCAGCCCCAGCATTTT. It yields the protein CAISESQVRDNQPQHF.

This clonotype has at least ten counts. The V and J genes are TRBV5-1 and TRBJ1-1; D possibly corresponds to TRBD1 (5 bases). CDR1 SGHRS and CDR2 YFSETQ come from the germline V gene. CDR3 length equals 11 residues. V lost 7 bases and J lost 4, with 8 bases in between. The DNA of the CDR3 is TGCGCCAGCTGGGGCGGCACTGAAGCTTTCTTT. Its protein product is CASWGGTEAFF.

This clonotype was recorded a few times. CDR3 region: CASSPSGSRNTGELFF. CDR3 sequence (DNA): TGTGCCAGCAGCCCTAGCGGGAGCCGAAACACCGGGGAGCTGTTTTTT. The genes are TRBV7-8 and TRBJ2-2; 10 bases fit TRBD2. V dropped 5 bases and J dropped 2; count of bases not matched to a gene: 5. The CDR3 is 16 amino acids. Germline-derived CDR1 and CDR2 are SGHVS and FQNEAQ. The entire variable domain, with the rest obtained from reference TRBV7-8 and TRBJ2-2, is as follows: GAGVSQSPRYKVAKRGQDVALRCDPISGHVSLFWYQQALGQGPEFLTYFQNEAQLDKSGLPSDRFFAERPEGSVSTLKIQRTQQEDSAVYLCASSPSGSRNTGELFFGEGSRLTVL.

This clonotype was counted at least ten times. The chain combines TRBV20-1 with TRBJ2-7; D is undetermined. CDR1 and CDR2 from the germline V gene are DFQATT and SNEGSKA (reference sequence). V was clipped by 5 bases and J by 6 bases, with 11 bases between them. This CDR3 comprises 11 residues. In nucleotides, the CDR3 is TGCAGTGCTGTGGGTAGGCGCGAGCAGTACTTC. Translation gives CSAVGRREQYF.

This clonotype was counted ten times or more. The rearrangement joins TRBV5-1 to TRBJ2-1; the D gene is possibly TRBD2 (6 bases). The CDR3 spans 15 residues. Trimming stripped 1 base from V and 0 bases from J, with 8 bases between. CDR1 is SGHRS and CDR2 is YFSETQ in the germline V gene. The CDR3 DNA is TGCGCCAGCAGCTTGACGGGGGTCTCCTACAATGAGCAGTTCTTC. Translated: CASSLTGVSYNEQFF.

The table lists this clonotype with many counts. This sequence joins TRBV20-1 and TRBJ2-7, with 10 bases identical to TRBD2. This CDR3 contains 15 residues. The junction had 12 bases not matched to a gene; V was cut back by 6 bases and J by 4 bases. Germline V gives CDR1 DFQATT, CDR2 SNEGSKA (reference sequence). The CDR3 reads CSAPMGLAGVYEQYF. Written as DNA, the CDR3 is TGCAGTGCCCCCATGGGGCTAGCGGGAGTGTACGAGCAGTACTTC.

Concerning this clonotype: Given a much more abundant clone one base away, this may be a read error. This rearrangement joins TRBV18 to TRBJ2-1; weak D call: TRBD1 (6 bases). The CDR3 runs to 14 residues. From germline, CDR1 is KGHSH and CDR2 LQKENI. As DNA, the CDR3 is TGTGCCAGCTCATGGAATAGCAGGGACAATGAGCAGATCTTC. Protein sequence: CASSWNSRDNEQIF. The full variable domain, completed using reference TRBV18 and TRBJ2-1, is NAGVMQNPRHLVRRRGQEARLRCSPMKGHSHVYWYRQLPEEGLKFMVYLQKENIIDESGMPKERFSAEFPKEGPSILRIQQVVRGDSAAYFCASSWNSRDNEQIFGPGTRLTVL.

This clonotype was seen ten or more times. This rearrangement joins TRBV7-2 to TRBJ2-4, with 9 bases aligning to TRBD2. The CDR3 sequence is 18 residues long. Losses at the gene ends were 4 bases for V and 1 base for J; bases not matched to a gene: 11. Looked up from germline, CDR1 is SGHTA and CDR2 is FQGNSA. CDR3 loop: CASSWRGGGAGAKNIQYF. The CDR3 DNA is TGTGCCAGCAGCTGGCGCGGCGGGGGGGCGGGGGCCAAAAACATTCAGTACTTC.

V and J are TRBV20-1 and TRBJ2-2; D gene uncertain. V lost 3 bases and J 2 bases, leaving 16 bases between the germline ends. The CDR3 covers 16 residues. Germline values: CDR1 DFQATT, CDR2 SNEGSKA (reference sequence). CDR3 nucleotides: TGCAGTGCTAGGAGACTCGCGGACCCAAACACCGGGGAGCTGTTTTTT. It is translated as CSARRLADPNTGELFF.

This clonotype was detected ten times or more. The CDR3 nucleotides read TGCGCCAGCAGCTTCCGGCGGGCCAGCTCCTACGAGCAGTACTTC. It translates to CASSFRRASSYEQYF. The chain combines TRBV5-1 with TRBJ2-7; TRBD2 might be the D (5 bases). Trimming removed 2 bases from V and 0 bases from J, with 12 bases in between. CDR3 length equals 15 residues. Germline CDR1 is SGHRS and CDR2 is YFSETQ.